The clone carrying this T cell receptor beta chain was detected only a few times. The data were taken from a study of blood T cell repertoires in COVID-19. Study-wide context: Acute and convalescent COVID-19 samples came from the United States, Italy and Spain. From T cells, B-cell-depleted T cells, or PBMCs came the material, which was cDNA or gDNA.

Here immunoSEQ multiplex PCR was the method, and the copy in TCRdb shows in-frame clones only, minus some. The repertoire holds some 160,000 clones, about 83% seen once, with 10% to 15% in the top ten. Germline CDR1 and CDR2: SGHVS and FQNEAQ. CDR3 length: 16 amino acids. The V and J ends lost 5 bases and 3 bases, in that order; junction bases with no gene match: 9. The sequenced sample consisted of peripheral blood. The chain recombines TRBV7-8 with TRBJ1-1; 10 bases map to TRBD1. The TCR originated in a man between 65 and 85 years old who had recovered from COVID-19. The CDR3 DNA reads TGTGCCAGCAGCCTCCCGGGACAGGGGCTGTACACTGAAGCTTTCTTT. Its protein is CASSLPGQGLYTEAFF.